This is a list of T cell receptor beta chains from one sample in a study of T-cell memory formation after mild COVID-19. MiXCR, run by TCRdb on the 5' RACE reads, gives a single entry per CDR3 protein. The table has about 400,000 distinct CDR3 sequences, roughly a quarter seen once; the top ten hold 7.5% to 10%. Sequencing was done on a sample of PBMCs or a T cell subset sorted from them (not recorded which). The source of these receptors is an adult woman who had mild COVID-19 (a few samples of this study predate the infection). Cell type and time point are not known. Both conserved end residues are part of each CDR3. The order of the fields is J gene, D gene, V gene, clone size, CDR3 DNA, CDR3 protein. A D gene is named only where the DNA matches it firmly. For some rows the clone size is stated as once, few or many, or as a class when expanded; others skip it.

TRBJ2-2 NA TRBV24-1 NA TGTGCCACCAGTGATGCCTGGGGGACGGAGAACACCGGGGAGCTGTTTTTT CATSDAWGTENTGELFF
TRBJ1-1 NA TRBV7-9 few TGTGCCAGCAGCCGAAGTGACTGGGAGGGTGGGGTGGAAGCTTTCTTT CASSRSDWEGGVEAFF
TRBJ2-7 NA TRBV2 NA TGTGCCAGCAGTGACGGACACTACGAGCAGTACTTC CASSDGHYEQYF
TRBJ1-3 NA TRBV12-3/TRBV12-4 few TGTGCCAGCAGCCCCGGGGACTCTGGAAACACCATATATTTT CASSPGDSGNTIYF
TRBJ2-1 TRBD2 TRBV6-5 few TGTGCCAGCCAGCTAGCGGGACATAATGAGCAGTTCTTC CASQLAGHNEQFF
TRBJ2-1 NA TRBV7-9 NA TGTGCCAGCAGCTGTTACAATGAGCAGTTCTTC CASSCYNEQFF
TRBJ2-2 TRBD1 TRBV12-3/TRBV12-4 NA TGTGCCAGCAGACACGACAGGGGGCGCGTGTCCGGGGAGCTGTTTTTT CASRHDRGRVSGELFF
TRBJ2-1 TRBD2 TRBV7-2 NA TGTGCCAGCAGCTTCCCGGGACTAGCGGGAGTCGGTGAGCAGTTCTTC CASSFPGLAGVGEQFF
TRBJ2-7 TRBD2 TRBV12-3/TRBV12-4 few TGTGCCAGCAGTCCTCCGGGACTAGCGGGAGAGGAGATGAATCGGTACTTC CASSPPGLAGEEMNRYF
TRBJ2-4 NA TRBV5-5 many TGTGCCAGCAGCCTCGGAAACATTCAGTACTTC CASSLGNIQYF
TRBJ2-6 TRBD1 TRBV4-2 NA TGTGCCAGCAGCCAGGGGGACAGCTTCTCTGGGGCCAACGTCCTGACTTTC CASSQGDSFSGANVLTF
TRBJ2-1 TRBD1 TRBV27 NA TGTGCCAGCACCCCCATCGACAGGGATGAGCAGTTCTTC CASTPIDRDEQFF
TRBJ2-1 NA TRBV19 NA TGTGCCAGTAGACCCCAAGTGAGCTCCTACAATGAGCAGTTCTTC CASRPQVSSYNEQFF
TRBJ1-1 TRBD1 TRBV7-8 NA TGTGCCAGCAGCTTAGGTCGACAGGGGGCCGGCACTGAAGCTTTCTTT CASSLGRQGAGTEAFF
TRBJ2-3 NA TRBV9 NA TGTGCCAGCACCCTTAGGGGGGGAGACCCCACAGATACGCAGTATTTT CASTLRGGDPTDTQYF
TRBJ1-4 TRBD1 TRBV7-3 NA TGTGCCAGCAGCTTCCCGGACAGGGGAGAAACCGATGAAAAACTGTTTTTT CASSFPDRGETDEKLFF
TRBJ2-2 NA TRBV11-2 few TGTGCCAGCAGCTTAGTAATAGCGGTAAACACCGGGGAGCTGTTTTTT CASSLVIAVNTGELFF
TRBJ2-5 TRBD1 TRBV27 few TGTGCCAGCTCTGGCTACGACAGGGCGGGTCACCAAGAGACCCAGTACTTC CASSGYDRAGHQETQYF
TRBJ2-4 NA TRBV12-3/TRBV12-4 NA TGTGCCAGCAGCATTTACCCTATCGAACAAAACATTCAGTACTTC CASSIYPIEQNIQYF
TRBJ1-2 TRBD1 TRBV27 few TGTGCCAGCAGTCCGTCGACAGGGGGCGTCTATGGCTACACCTTC CASSPSTGGVYGYTF
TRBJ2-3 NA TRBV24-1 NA TGTGCCACCGCCGGGGGAATGGGCACAGATACGCAGTATTTT CATAGGMGTDTQYF
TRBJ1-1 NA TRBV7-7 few TGTGCTAGCAGCTTAAGGGGGAAAGCTTTCTTT CASSLRGKAFF
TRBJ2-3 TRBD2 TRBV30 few TGTGCCCGTGGGACTAGCGGGAGGGCCTCGACAGATACGCAGTATTTT CARGTSGRASTDTQYF
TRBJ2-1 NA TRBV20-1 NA TGCAGTGCTAGAGGCGGAGGGGGGGTGAGTTACAATGAGCAGTTCTTC CSARGGGGVSYNEQFF
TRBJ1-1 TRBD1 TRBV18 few TGTGCCAGCTCACTGATGACAGGGGGGAACACTGAAGCTTTCTTT CASSLMTGGNTEAFF
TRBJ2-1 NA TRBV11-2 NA TGTGCCAGCAGCTTAATAGACGGGGCCGCCTACAATGAGCAGTTCTTC CASSLIDGAAYNEQFF
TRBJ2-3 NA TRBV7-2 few TGTGCCAGCAGCCAACCCGTACTATTATATGGCTCTAGCACAGATACGCAGTATTTT CASSQPVLLYGSSTDTQYF
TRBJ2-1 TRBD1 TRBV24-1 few TGTGCCACCAGTGACCCCGGGACAGGGCCTGAGCAGTTCTTC CATSDPGTGPEQFF
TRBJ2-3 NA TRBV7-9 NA TGTGCCAGCAGCTCGTTGATGGATACGCAGTATTTT CASSSLMDTQYF
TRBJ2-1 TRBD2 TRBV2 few TGTGCCAGCAGCCGGGGGACTATCTCCTACAATGAGCAGTTCTTC CASSRGTISYNEQFF